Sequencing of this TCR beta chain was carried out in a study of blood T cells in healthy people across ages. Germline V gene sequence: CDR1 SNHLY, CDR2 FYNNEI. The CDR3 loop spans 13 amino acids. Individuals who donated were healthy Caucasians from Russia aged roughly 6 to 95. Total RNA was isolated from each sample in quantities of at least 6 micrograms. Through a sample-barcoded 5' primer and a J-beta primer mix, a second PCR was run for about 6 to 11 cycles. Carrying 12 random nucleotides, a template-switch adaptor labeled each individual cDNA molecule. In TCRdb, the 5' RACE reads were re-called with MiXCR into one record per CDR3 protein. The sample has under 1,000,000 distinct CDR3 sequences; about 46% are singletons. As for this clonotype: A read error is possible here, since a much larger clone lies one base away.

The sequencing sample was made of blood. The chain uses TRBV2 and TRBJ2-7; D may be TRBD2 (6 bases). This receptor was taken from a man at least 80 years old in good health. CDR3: CASREGYSCEQYF. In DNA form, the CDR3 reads TGTGCCAGCAGGGAGGGCTACTCCTGCGAGCAGTACTTC.